These 2 T cell receptor beta chains originate from one sample sequenced in a study of OX40 agonist ivuxolimab in advanced cancers. Assay used: immunoSEQ multiplex PCR; TCRdb lists only in-frame clones, some missing. The repertoire holds more than 30,000 clones, with approximately 80% as singletons. This specimen consisted of CD4+ or CD8+ T cells sorted from blood, obtained in a trial of the OX40 agonist ivuxolimab. All receptors come from an adult with an advanced solid tumor such as melanoma, head and neck, liver or kidney cancer.

This rearrangement joins TRBV14 to TRBJ2-1; no reliable D call. Per the germline V gene, CDR1 is SGHDN and CDR2 is FVKESK. The length of the CDR3 is 17 residues. Between the trimmed V and J ends, which lost 0 bases and 6 bases, there was a span of 18 bases. CDR3 loop: CASSQELRQYGLNEQFF. The CDR3 DNA reads as TGTGCCAGCAGCCAAGAACTACGTCAGTACGGGCTCAATGAGCAGTTCTTC.

The rearrangement joins TRBV21-1 to TRBJ1-1; TRBD1, the table's D call, lacks a check against the DNA. TRBV21-1 is a pseudogene. The CDR3 has 16 amino acids. As DNA, the CDR3 is TGTGCCAGCAGCAAAGAGGGGACAGAATTGAACACTGAAGCTTTCTTT. Its translation is CASSKEGTELNTEAFF.